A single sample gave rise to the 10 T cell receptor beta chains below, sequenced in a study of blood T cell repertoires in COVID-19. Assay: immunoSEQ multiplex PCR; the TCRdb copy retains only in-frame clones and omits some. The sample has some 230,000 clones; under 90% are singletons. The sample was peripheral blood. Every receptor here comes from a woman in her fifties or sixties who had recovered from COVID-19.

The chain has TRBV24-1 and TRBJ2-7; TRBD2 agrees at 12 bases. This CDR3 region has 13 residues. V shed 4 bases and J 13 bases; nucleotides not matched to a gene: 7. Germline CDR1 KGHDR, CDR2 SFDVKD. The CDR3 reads CATSERLAGEVYF. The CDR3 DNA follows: TGTGCCACCAGTGAGAGACTAGCGGGGGAGGTATACTTC.

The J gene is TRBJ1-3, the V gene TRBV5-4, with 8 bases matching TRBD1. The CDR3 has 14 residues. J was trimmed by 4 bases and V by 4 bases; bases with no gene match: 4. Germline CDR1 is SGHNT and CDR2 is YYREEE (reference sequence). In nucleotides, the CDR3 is TGTGCCAGCAGCCCTCGGACAGGGGGAAACACCATATATTTT. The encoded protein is CASSPRTGGNTIYF.

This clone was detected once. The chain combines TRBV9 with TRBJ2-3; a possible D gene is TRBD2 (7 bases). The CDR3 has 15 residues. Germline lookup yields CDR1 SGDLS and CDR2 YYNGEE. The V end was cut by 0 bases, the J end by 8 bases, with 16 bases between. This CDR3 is CASSVASGGGGTQYF. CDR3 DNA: TGTGCCAGCAGCGTAGCTAGTGGGGGGGGCGGTACGCAGTATTTT.

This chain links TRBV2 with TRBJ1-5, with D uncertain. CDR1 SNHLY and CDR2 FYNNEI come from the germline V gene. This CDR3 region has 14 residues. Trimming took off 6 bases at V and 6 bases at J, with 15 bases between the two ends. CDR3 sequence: CASRADVRSQPQHF. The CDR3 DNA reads TGTGCCAGCAGAGCGGACGTCCGGAGTCAGCCCCAGCATTTT.

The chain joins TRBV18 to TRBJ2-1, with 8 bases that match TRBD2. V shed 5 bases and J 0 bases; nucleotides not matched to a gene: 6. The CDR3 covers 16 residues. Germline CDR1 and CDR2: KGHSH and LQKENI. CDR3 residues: CASSVPGLVSYNEQFF. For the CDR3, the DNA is TGTGCCAGCTCAGTTCCGGGACTAGTCTCCTACAATGAGCAGTTCTTC. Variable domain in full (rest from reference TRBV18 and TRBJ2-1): NAGVMQNPRHLVRRRGQEARLRCSPMKGHSHVYWYRQLPEEGLKFMVYLQKENIIDESGMPKERFSAEFPKEGPSILRIQQVVRGDSAAYFCASSVPGLVSYNEQFFGPGTRLTVL.

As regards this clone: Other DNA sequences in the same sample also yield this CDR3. The CDR3, as DNA: TGTGCCAGCAGTGAACAGGGTGGCAATCAGCCCCAGCATTTT. Translating it yields CASSEQGGNQPQHF. V is TRBV6-4 and J is TRBJ1-5; D is perhaps TRBD1 (6 bases). Germline V CDR1 and CDR2: MRHNA, SNTAGT. Trimming removed 3 bases from V and 2 bases from J, with 8 bases in between. This CDR3 region has 14 residues.

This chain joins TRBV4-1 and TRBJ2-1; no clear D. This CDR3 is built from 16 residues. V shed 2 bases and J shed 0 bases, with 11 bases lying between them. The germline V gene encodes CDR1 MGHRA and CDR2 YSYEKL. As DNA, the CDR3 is TGCGCCAGCAGCCAAATACACCTTATCTCCTACAATGAGCAGTTCTTC. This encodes CASSQIHLISYNEQFF.

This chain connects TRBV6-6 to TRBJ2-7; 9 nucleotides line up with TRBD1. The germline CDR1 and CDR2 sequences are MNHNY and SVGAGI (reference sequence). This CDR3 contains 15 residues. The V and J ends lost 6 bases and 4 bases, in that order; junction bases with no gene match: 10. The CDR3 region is CASSSTGTGNYEQYF. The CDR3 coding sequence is TGTGCCAGCAGCTCTACCGGGACAGGGAATTACGAGCAGTACTTC.

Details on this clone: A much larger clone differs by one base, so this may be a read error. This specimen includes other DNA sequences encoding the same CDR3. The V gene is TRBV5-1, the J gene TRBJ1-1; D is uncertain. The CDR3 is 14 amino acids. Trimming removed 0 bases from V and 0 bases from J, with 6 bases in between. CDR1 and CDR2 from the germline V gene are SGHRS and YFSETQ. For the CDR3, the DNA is TGCGCCAGCAGCTTGGGCCAGATGAACACTGAAGCTTTCTTT. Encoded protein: CASSLGQMNTEAFF. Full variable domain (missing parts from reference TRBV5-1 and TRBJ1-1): KAGVTQTPRYLIKTRGQQVTLSCSPISGHRSVSWYQQTPGQGLQFLFEYFSETQRNKGNFPGRFSGRQFSNSRSEMNVSTLELGDSALYLCASSLGQMNTEAFFGQGTRLTVV.

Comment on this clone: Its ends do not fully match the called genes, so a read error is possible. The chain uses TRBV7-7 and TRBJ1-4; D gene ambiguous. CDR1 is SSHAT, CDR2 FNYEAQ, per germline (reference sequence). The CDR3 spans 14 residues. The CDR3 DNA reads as TGTGCTAGCAGCCCGGGAGGTCAGAATGAAAAACTGTTTTTT. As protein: CASSPGGQNEKLFF.